These 11 T cell receptor beta chains were all obtained from the same sample, sequenced in a study of shared clonotypes between healthy human individuals. Produced via immunoSEQ multiplex PCR; TCRdb's table is partial and in-frame only. The sample has about 2,500,000 clones, around nine tenths seen once. The source material was naive CD4+ T cells sorted from blood. As to subset: CD45RA+ positively selected. These receptors came from a young man in good health.

The V gene is TRBV10-2, the J gene TRBJ2-7, with 9 bases fitting TRBD2. Germline V lookup: CDR1 WSHSY, CDR2 SAAADI. The ends lost 7 bases at V and 4 bases at J; junction bases unmatched: 11. The CDR3 spans 15 residues. CDR3 region: CASTARSGGPYEQYF. DNA of the CDR3: TGCGCCAGCACAGCGCGTAGCGGGGGACCGTACGAGCAGTACTTC.

This clone was picked up one time. The genes are TRBV2 and TRBJ2-1; 9 nucleotides match TRBD2. CDR3 size: 13 residues. Germline lookup yields CDR1 SNHLY and CDR2 FYNNEI. DNA for the CDR3: TGTGCGTCGGGGCTAGCGGGGAGGATTGAGCAGTTCTTC. Its translation: CASGLAGRIEQFF.

This chain connects TRBV28 to TRBJ2-6, with TRBD1 matching over 8 bases. The germline V gene has CDR1 MDHEN and CDR2 SYDVKM. CDR3 length: 18 residues. The V and J ends lost 5 bases and 2 bases, in that order; junction bases with no gene match: 11. The CDR3 here is CASSLDRALGTGANVLTF. For the CDR3, the DNA is TGTGCCAGCAGTCTGGACAGGGCACTGGGGACTGGGGCCAACGTCCTGACTTTC. Variable domain in full (rest from reference TRBV28 and TRBJ2-6): DVKVTQSSRYLVKRTGEKVFLECVQDMDHENMFWYRQDPGLGLRLIYFSYDVKMKEKGDIPEGYSVSREKKERFSLILESASTNQTSMYLCASSLDRALGTGANVLTFGAGSRLTVL.

The V call is TRBV6-4, the J call TRBJ2-7; D not certain. V lost 2 bases and J 3 bases, leaving 8 bases between the germline ends. CDR1 is MRHNA, CDR2 SNTAGT, per germline. This CDR3 contains 13 residues. Written as DNA, the CDR3 is TGTGCCAGCAGTGACCAGTTCGGCTACGAGCAGTACTTC. This translates into CASSDQFGYEQYF.

V and J are TRBV6-5 and TRBJ1-1; D ambiguous. This CDR3 spans 12 amino acids. The V gene's germline CDR1 is MNHEY and CDR2 SVGAGI. With 5 bases removed from V and 5 bases from J, the gap between germline ends came to 9 bases. CDR3 nucleotide sequence: TGTGCCAGCAGTCGCGCGGGGACTGAAGCTTTCTTT. This sequence encodes CASSRAGTEAFF.

This clone was seen once. The rearrangement uses TRBV11-2 and TRBJ2-1; D unresolved. Between the trimmed V and J ends, which lost 0 bases and 10 bases, there was a span of 10 bases. CDR3 size: 13 residues. CDR1 SGHAT and CDR2 FQNNGV come from the germline V gene. For the CDR3, the DNA is TGTGCCAGCAGCTTAGATCTGGTCCGCGAGCAGTTCTTC. This codes for CASSLDLVREQFF.

This clone was found once. J is TRBJ2-2 and V is TRBV4-1, with TRBD2 matching over 13 bases. This CDR3 contains 17 residues. Trimming removed 7 bases from V and 1 base from J; junction bases left unmatched: 6. Germline CDR1 MGHRA, CDR2 YSYEKL. CDR3 region: CASKRTSGGLNTGELFF. DNA for the CDR3: TGCGCCAGCAAAAGGACTAGCGGGGGCCTGAACACCGGGGAGCTGTTTTTT.

The genes are TRBV5-1 and TRBJ1-3; D uncertain. The V end was cut by 1 base, the J end by 0 bases, with 17 bases between. CDR3 length equals 18 residues. The germline CDR1 and CDR2 sequences are SGHRS and YFSETQ. CDR3 in DNA: TGCGCCAGCAGCTTGTTAGCGGGTGGCCGCAACTCTGGAAACACCATATATTTT. Encoded protein: CASSLLAGGRNSGNTIYF.

This clone was counted a single time. The chain has TRBV27 and TRBJ1-4; D not resolved. V was shortened by 5 bases and J by 8 bases, with 18 bases between the two germline ends. This CDR3 spans 15 amino acids. Germline V gene lookup returns CDR1 MNHEY and CDR2 SMNVEV (reference sequence). The CDR3 nucleotides read TGTGCCAGCAGTGCTTGGAGTTCTAATAGGGAAAAACTGTTTTTT. It translates to CASSAWSSNREKLFF.

The chain employs TRBV5-5 and TRBJ1-1; maybe TRBD1 (5 bases). The CDR3 sequence is 15 residues long. Germline CDR1 reads SGHKS; CDR2 reads YYEKEE (reference sequence). V gave up 2 bases and J gave up 1 base, with 12 bases separating them. CDR3 sequence (DNA): TGTGCCAGCAGCTTTCAAGCTCAGGGGAACACTGAAGCTTTCTTT. Translated, it gives CASSFQAQGNTEAFF.

The chain joins TRBV6-1 to TRBJ2-7; TRBD1 is a possible D gene (6 bases). V was shortened by 2 bases and J by 2 bases, with 16 bases between the two germline ends. Germline V gene sequence: CDR1 MNHNS, CDR2 SASEGT. This CDR3 has 16 residues. CDR3 nucleotides: TGTGCCAGCAGTGAAACGGGGACACGCTTCACCTACGAGCAGTACTTC. Translation: CASSETGTRFTYEQYF.